This T cell receptor beta chain was sequenced for a study of identical twins. This clonotype was seen a handful of times. Its target is unknown. TCRdb itself ran the 5' RACE reads through MiXCR, one entry per CDR3 protein. The sample contains 1.5 million to 2 million distinct CDR3 sequences, about 32% of which appear only once. This CDR3 is built from 13 residues. Between the trimmed V and J ends, which lost 6 bases and 3 bases, there was a span of 14 bases. Germline-derived CDR1 and CDR2 are SQVTM and ANQGSEA. General study results and limits: Reduced insertions were recorded for abundant cord blood beta clonotypes, with no such pattern in memory repertoires. Models underestimated how often monozygotic twins shared out-of-frame TCR alpha.

The source of this sequence is a newborn girl in good health. The specimen sequenced was cord blood. This sequence joins TRBV29-1 and TRBJ1-1; no reliable D call. In nucleotides, the CDR3 is TGCAGCGTGAGGTCCTTAGTGGACACTGAAGCTTTCTTT. It yields the protein CSVRSLVDTEAFF.